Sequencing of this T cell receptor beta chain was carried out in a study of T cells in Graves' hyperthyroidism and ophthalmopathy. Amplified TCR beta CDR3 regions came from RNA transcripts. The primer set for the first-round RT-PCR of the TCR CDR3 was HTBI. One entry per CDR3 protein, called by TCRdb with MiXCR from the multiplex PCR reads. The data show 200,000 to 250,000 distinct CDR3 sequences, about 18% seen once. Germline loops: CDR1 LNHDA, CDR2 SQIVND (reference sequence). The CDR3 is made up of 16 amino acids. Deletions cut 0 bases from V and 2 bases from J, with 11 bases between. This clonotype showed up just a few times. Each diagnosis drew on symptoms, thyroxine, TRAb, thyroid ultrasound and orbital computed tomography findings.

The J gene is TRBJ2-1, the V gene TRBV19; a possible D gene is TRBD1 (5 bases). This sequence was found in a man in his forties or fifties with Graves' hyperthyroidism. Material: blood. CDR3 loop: CASSIETGTPYNEQFF. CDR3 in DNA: TGTGCCAGTAGTATAGAAACAGGAACACCCTACAATGAGCAGTTCTTC.